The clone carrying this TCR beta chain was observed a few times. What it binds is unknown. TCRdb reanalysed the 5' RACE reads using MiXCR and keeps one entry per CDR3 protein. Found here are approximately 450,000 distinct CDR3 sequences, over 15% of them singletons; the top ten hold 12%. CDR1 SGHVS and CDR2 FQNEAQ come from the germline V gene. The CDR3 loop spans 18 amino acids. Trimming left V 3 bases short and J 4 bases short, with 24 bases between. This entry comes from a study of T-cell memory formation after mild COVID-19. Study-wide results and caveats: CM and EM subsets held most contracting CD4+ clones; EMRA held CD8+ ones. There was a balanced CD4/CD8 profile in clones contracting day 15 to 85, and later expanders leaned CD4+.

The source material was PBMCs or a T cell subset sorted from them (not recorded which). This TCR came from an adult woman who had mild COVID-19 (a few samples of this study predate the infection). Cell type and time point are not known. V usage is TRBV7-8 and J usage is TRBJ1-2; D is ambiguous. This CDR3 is CASSFPRDFPTVTYGYTF. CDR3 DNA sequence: TGTGCCAGCAGCTTTCCGAGGGATTTCCCCACCGTTACCTATGGCTACACCTTC.